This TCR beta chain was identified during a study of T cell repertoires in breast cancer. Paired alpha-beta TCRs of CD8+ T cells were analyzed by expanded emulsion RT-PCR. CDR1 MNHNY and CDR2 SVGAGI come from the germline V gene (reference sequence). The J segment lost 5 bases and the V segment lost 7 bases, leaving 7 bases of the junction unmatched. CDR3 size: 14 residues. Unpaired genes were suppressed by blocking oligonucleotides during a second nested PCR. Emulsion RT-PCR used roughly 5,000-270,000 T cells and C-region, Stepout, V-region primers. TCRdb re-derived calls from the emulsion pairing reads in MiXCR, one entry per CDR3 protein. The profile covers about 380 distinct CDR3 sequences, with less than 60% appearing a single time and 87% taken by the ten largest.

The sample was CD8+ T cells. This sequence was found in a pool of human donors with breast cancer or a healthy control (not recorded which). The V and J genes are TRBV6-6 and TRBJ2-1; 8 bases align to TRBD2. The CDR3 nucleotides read TGTGCCAGCAACGGGAGGGAAATGAACAATGAGCAGTTCTTC. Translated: CASNGREMNNEQFF.